What follows are 4 T cell receptor beta chains derived from one specimen sequenced in a study of shared clonotypes between healthy human individuals. This table comes from immunoSEQ multiplex PCR, and its TCRdb copy is limited to in-frame clones, with some not included. The table has some 2.1 million clones, 85% to 95% seen once. The sample comprised naive CD4+ T cells sorted from blood. Subset here: CD45RA+ positively selected. The receptors come from a man aged 18 to 30 in good health.

The V and J genes are TRBV23-1 and TRBJ2-2; 8 bases map to TRBD2. TRBV23-1 is marked as an open reading frame, function uncertain. Losses at the gene ends were 0 bases for V and 13 bases for J; bases not matched to a gene: 4. CDR3 length: 13 residues. In DNA, the CDR3 is TGCGCCAGCAGTCAATCTCACCGGGAGGGGCTGTTTTTT. Translation: CASSQSHREGLFF.

The V call is TRBV2, the J call TRBJ2-3, with 7 nucleotides matching TRBD1. Germline V gene lookup returns CDR1 SNHLY and CDR2 FYNNEI. The CDR3 consists of 15 residues. J was trimmed by 1 base and V by 4 bases; bases with no gene match: 5. The CDR3 DNA sequence: TGTGCCAGCAGTGGACAGGGAAGGGGCACAGATACGCAGTATTTT. It encodes CASSGQGRGTDTQYF.

The table lists this clone with a count of one. The chain carries TRBV29-1 and TRBJ2-4; 9 bases line up with TRBD1. The CDR3 loop spans 15 amino acids. With V trimmed by 0 bases and J by 2 bases, 2 bases remained unmatched. Germline V lookup: CDR1 SQVTM, CDR2 ANQGSEA. The DNA for the CDR3 is TGCAGCGTTGAAGATCACAGGGGGCCCAAAAACATTCAGTACTTC. This sequence encodes CSVEDHRGPKNIQYF. The whole variable domain, filled in from reference TRBV29-1 and TRBJ2-4, reads SAVISQKPSRDICQRGTSLTIQCQVDSQVTMMFWYRQQPGQSLTLIATANQGSEATYESGFVIDKFPISRPNLTFSTLTVSNMSPEDSSIYLCSVEDHRGPKNIQYFGAGTRLSVL.

The chain links TRBV7-9 to TRBJ2-3, with D tentatively TRBD2 (5 bases). The CDR3 sequence is 14 residues long. The V gene lost 3 bases and the J gene lost 6 bases, with 13 bases spanning the gap. Germline V gene lookup returns CDR1 SEHNR and CDR2 FQNEAQ (reference sequence). The CDR3 loop reads CASSLDGEWDTQYF. CDR3 nucleotide sequence: TGTGCCAGCAGCTTGGATGGGGAGTGGGATACGCAGTATTTT.